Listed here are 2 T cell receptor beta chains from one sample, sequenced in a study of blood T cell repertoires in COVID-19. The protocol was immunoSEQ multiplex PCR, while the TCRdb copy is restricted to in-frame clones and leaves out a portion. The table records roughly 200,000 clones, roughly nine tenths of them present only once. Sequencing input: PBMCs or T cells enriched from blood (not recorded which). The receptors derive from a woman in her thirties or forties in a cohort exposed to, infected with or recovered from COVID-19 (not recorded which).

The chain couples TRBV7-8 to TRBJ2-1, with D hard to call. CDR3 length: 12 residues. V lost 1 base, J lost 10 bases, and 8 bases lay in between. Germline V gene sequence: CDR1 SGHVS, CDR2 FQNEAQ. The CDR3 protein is CASSLGRVEQFF. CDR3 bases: TGTGCCAGCAGCTTAGGCCGGGTAGAGCAGTTCTTC.

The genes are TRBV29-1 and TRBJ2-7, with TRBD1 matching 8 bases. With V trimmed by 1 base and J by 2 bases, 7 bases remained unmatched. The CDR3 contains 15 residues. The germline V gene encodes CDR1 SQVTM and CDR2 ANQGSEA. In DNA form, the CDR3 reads TGCAGCGTTGAAGTCGACAGGGGATTTACCTACGAGCAGTACTTC. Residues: CSVEVDRGFTYEQYF.